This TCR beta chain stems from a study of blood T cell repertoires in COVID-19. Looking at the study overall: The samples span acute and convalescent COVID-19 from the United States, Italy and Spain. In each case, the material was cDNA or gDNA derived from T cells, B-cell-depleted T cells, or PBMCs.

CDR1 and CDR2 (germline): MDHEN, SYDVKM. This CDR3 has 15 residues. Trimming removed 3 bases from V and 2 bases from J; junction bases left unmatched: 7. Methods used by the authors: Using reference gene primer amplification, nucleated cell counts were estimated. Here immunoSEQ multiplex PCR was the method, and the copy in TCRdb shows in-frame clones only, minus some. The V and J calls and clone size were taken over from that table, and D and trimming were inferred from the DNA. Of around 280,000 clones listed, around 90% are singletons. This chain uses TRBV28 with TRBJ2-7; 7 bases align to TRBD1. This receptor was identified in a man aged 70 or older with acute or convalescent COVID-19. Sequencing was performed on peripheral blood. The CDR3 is CASSLSLRGTYEQYF. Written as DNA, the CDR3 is TGTGCCAGCAGTTTGTCCCTCAGGGGGACCTACGAGCAGTACTTC.